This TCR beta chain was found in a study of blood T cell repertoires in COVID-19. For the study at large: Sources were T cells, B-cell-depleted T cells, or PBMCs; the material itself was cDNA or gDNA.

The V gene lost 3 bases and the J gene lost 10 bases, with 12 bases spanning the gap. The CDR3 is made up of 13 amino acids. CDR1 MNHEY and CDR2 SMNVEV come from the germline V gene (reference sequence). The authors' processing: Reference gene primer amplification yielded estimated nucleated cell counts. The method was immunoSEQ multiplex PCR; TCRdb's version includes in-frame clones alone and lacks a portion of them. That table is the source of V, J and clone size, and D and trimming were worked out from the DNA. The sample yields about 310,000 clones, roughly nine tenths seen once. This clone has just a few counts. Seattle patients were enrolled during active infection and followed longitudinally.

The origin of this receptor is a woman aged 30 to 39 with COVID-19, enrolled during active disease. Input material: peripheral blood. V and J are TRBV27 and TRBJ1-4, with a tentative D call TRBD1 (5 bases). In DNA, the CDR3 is TGTGCCAGCAGTTTCGGGCAGGGTGGAAAACTGTTTTTT. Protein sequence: CASSFGQGGKLFF.